Listed below are T cell receptor beta chains from one sample, sequenced in a study of T cells after yellow fever vaccination. Using its own MiXCR run on the 5' RACE reads, TCRdb lists one record per CDR3 protein. The top ten hold 23% of the sample, which has about 310,000 distinct CDR3 sequences, roughly 3.5% seen once. This specimen consisted of PBMCs, obtained on the day of the yellow fever booster vaccination. These TCRs come from a man between 18 and 35 years old who received the YFV17D yellow fever vaccine. Each CDR3 is given with its conserved first and last residue. The order of the fields is clone size, V gene, J gene, D gene, CDR3 protein, CDR3 DNA. A D gene is named only where the DNA matches it firmly. Size is stated for part of the rows, as once, few or many counts, or as a class when the clone is expanded.

>few|TRBV7-2|TRBJ2-1|-
CASRGYRENEQFF
TGTGCCAGCAGGGGTTACAGGGAGAATGAGCAGTTCTTC
>many|TRBV7-9|TRBJ1-5|TRBD1
CASSLARPGQRIYQPQHF
TGTGCCAGCAGCTTAGCCCGGCCGGGACAGCGGATTTATCAGCCCCAGCATTTT
>-|TRBV3-1|TRBJ1-5|TRBD1
CASSTNRGEQPQHF
TGTGCCAGCAGTACAAACAGGGGTGAGCAGCCCCAGCATTTT
>many|TRBV4-3|TRBJ2-3|TRBD1
CASSQSPGGGLADTQYF
TGCGCCAGCAGCCAGTCCCCAGGGGGTGGTTTAGCAGATACGCAGTATTTT
>-|TRBV12-3/TRBV12-4|TRBJ2-3|-
CASSFRSPAGPDTQYF
TGTGCCAGCAGTTTTCGGTCGCCCGCGGGACCAGATACGCAGTATTTT
>few|TRBV4-1|TRBJ2-7|TRBD2
CASSQEPGGTYEQYF
TGCGCCAGCAGCCAGGAGCCGGGGGGAACCTACGAGCAGTACTTC
>-|TRBV5-1|TRBJ1-1|-
CASSQGSSEAFF
TGCGCCAGCTCACAGGGTTCTTCTGAAGCTTTCTTT
>many|TRBV5-1|TRBJ2-1|TRBD2
CASSGVRGEGEQFF
TGCGCCAGCAGCGGGGTTCGGGGGGAAGGGGAGCAGTTCTTC
>many|TRBV5-1|TRBJ2-3|TRBD2
CASSLAGGAGVTTDTQYF
TGCGCCAGCAGCTTGGCCGGGGGAGCGGGGGTTACCACAGATACGCAGTATTTT
>-|TRBV20-1|TRBJ2-3|-
CSARTAGDTQYF
TGCAGTGCTAGGACCGCAGGAGATACGCAGTATTTT
>many|TRBV28|TRBJ2-1|TRBD1
CASSLVGTGGVEQFF
TGTGCCAGCAGTTTAGTCGGGACAGGGGGCGTTGAGCAGTTCTTC
>-|TRBV20-1|TRBJ1-5|-
CSVQDGNQPQHF
TGCAGTGTTCAGGACGGCAATCAGCCCCAGCATTTT
>many|TRBV10-3|TRBJ2-6|TRBD1
CATDGQGGNQTDKQNFSGANVLTF
TGTGCCACCGACGGACAGGGGGGAAACCAAACTGATAAACAGAACTTCTCTGGGGCCAACGTCCTGACTTTC
>many|TRBV7-8|TRBJ1-2|-
CASSLANLKGPISDYGYTF
TGTGCCAGCAGCTTAGCGAATTTGAAGGGACCGATCAGTGACTATGGCTACACCTTC
>many|TRBV6-6|TRBJ2-5|TRBD2
CASSYDGGEETQYF
TGTGCCAGCAGTTACGATGGGGGGGAAGAGACCCAGTACTTC
>many|TRBV15|TRBJ2-1|TRBD1
CATPGQGSHEQFF
TGTGCCACCCCGGGACAGGGGAGCCATGAGCAGTTCTTC
>few|TRBV6-6|TRBJ2-7|-
CASSYTNYEQYF
TGTGCCAGCAGTTACACTAACTACGAGCAGTACTTC
>-|TRBV4-1|TRBJ2-3|-
CASSQDGHPTDSDTQYF
TGCGCCAGCAGCCAAGACGGCCACCCTACTGATTCAGATACGCAGTATTTT
>many|TRBV7-8|TRBJ2-3|TRBD1
CASSLRPGQGEADTQYF
TGTGCCAGCAGCTTGCGACCCGGACAGGGGGAGGCAGATACGCAGTATTTT
>many|TRBV12-3/TRBV12-4|TRBJ2-5|-
CASSLGAEETQYF
TGTGCCAGCAGTTTAGGAGCGGAAGAGACCCAGTACTTC
>-|TRBV7-6|TRBJ2-3|TRBD1
CASSLLQGSDTQYF
TGTGCCAGCAGCTTACTACAGGGGTCAGATACGCAGTATTTT
>-|TRBV2|TRBJ1-2|-
CASILRTQTPLGYTF
TGTGCCAGCATCCTCCGGACCCAAACCCCTCTTGGCTACACCTTC
>-|TRBV4-3|TRBJ2-3|-
CASSQEPNTDTQYF
TGCGCCAGCAGCCAAGAACCAAACACAGATACGCAGTATTTT
>many|TRBV18|TRBJ1-2|-
CASSPGGTNYGYTF
TGTGCCAGCTCACCGGGCGGGACTAACTATGGCTACACCTTC
>few|TRBV7-3|TRBJ2-3|TRBD2
CASSLAVGTSGDTQYF
TGTGCCAGCAGCTTAGCGGTCGGGACTAGCGGAGATACGCAGTATTTT
>-|TRBV7-9|TRBJ2-3|-
CASSYLVALQDTQYF
TGTGCCAGCAGCTACCTAGTAGCCCTCCAGGATACGCAGTATTTT
>many|TRBV20-1|TRBJ2-2|-
CSARRQKDSLTGELFF
TGCAGTGCTAGGCGTCAAAAGGACTCCCTCACCGGGGAGCTGTTTTTT
>many|TRBV4-3|TRBJ1-2|-
CASSQEVVGYGYTF
TGCGCCAGCAGCCAAGAGGTAGTAGGCTATGGCTACACCTTC
>many|TRBV6-5|TRBJ2-1|TRBD2
CASRLGLAANEQFF
TGTGCCAGCAGACTGGGACTAGCGGCCAATGAGCAGTTCTTC
>many|TRBV6-2/TRBV6-3|TRBJ2-7|-
CASTEGPGGPAYEQYF
TGTGCCAGCACCGAGGGTCCCGGGGGCCCTGCCTACGAGCAGTACTTC
>many|TRBV2|TRBJ2-5|-
CASSESWETQYF
TGTGCCAGCAGTGAATCTTGGGAGACCCAGTACTTC
>-|TRBV5-4|TRBJ2-7|-
CASSLERASYEQYF
TGTGCCAGCAGCTTGGAACGGGCCTCCTACGAGCAGTACTTC
>-|TRBV5-5|TRBJ1-2|-
CASSLAGAGDYGYTF
TGTGCCAGCAGCTTGGCCGGGGCAGGGGACTATGGCTACACCTTC
>many|TRBV6-6|TRBJ2-1|-
CASRGGGSSYNEQFF
TGTGCCAGCAGGGGAGGGGGGAGCTCCTACAATGAGCAGTTCTTC
>-|TRBV10-3|TRBJ1-2|-
CAISERAGTDYGYTF
TGTGCCATCAGTGAGCGAGCGGGGACGGACTATGGCTACACCTTC
>few|TRBV4-1|TRBJ1-2|-
CASSRGLLYGYTF
TGCGCCAGCAGCCGAGGACTCCTCTATGGCTACACCTTC
>-|TRBV7-2|TRBJ2-5|-
CASSLSSGVRGETQYF
TGTGCCAGCAGCTTATCATCCGGGGTACGGGGGGAGACCCAGTACTTC
>few|TRBV27|TRBJ1-5|-
CASRPGRSNQPQHF
TGTGCCAGCAGACCGGGGAGAAGCAATCAGCCCCAGCATTTT
>few|TRBV19|TRBJ2-7|TRBD2
CASSISGGFNYEQYF
TGTGCCAGTAGTATCAGCGGGGGATTTAACTACGAGCAGTACTTC
>many|TRBV5-1|TRBJ2-6|-
CASSFRLGRETSGANVLTF
TGCGCCAGCAGCTTCAGGTTAGGCAGGGAGACTTCTGGGGCCAACGTCCTGACTTTC
>many|TRBV20-1|TRBJ2-7|-
CSATQGPVNGEQYF
TGCAGTGCTACCCAGGGACCAGTTAACGGGGAGCAGTACTTC